The 5 T cell receptor beta chains given below trace back to one sample, sequenced in a study of monozygotic twins with inflammatory bowel disease. TCRdb reanalyzed the 5' RACE reads and collapses them to one entry per CDR3 protein, without DNA. This sample lists approximately 200,000 distinct CDR3 sequences; its ten largest clones have approximately 7.7%. Sequencing used blood. These receptors originate from a human donor with ulcerative colitis or Crohn's disease, or a healthy co-twin of an affected twin (not recorded which).

The chain recombines TRBV27 with TRBJ2-7; TCRdb designates TRBD1, a call that cannot be tested without DNA. The CDR3 contains 11 residues. Germline loops: CDR1 MNHEY, CDR2 SMNVEV (reference sequence). The CDR3 protein is CASGQGNEQYF.

The genes are TRBV5-5 and TRBJ1-1; with no DNA, the TCRdb D assignment of TRBD1 cannot be verified. In germline, CDR1 is SGHKS, CDR2 YYEKEE (reference sequence). There are 16 residues in the CDR3. The chain's CDR3 is CASSSTPRGVSTEAFF.

J is TRBJ2-7 and V is TRBV4-2; TCRdb lists TRBD1, though no DNA is available to test this call. The CDR3 loop spans 16 amino acids. Germline CDR1 reads LGHNA; CDR2 reads YNFKEQ. CDR3 loop: CASSQDATTSGGEQYF.

The gene calls are TRBV5-1 and TRBJ2-1. The CDR3 consists of 16 residues. CDR1 and CDR2 from the germline V gene are SGHRS and YFSETQ. The CDR3 sequence is CASSFGQGNSYNEQFF.

The J gene is TRBJ1-1, the V gene TRBV9; the D call from TCRdb, TRBD1, cannot be confirmed without DNA. The CDR3 is made up of 16 amino acids. From germline, CDR1 is SGDLS and CDR2 YYNGEE. The CDR3 region is CASSSQTGALGTEAFF.